The T cell receptor (beta chain) under discussion was sequenced for a study of shared clonotypes between healthy human individuals. Produced via immunoSEQ multiplex PCR; TCRdb's table is partial and in-frame only. The sample records about 1.1 million clones, roughly 80% being singletons. V shed 3 bases, J shed 0 bases, and the junction held 5 bases outside the gene matches. CDR1 and CDR2 from the germline V gene are MDHEN and SYDVKM. CDR3 length: 16 amino acids. This clonotype was obtained from a man between 18 and 35 years old in good health. Some clones in this sample may be carry-over from other donors' samples. The sequencing input was memory CD4+ T cells from PBMCs. Subset reported: CD45RA-negative fraction. The rearrangement links TRBV28 to TRBJ2-1, with 7 bases matching TRBD1. The CDR3 spells CASSFRRGSSYNEQFF. The CDR3 nucleotides are TGTGCCAGCAGTTTTCGCAGGGGGAGCTCCTACAATGAGCAGTTCTTC.